The clone carrying this T cell receptor beta chain was counted a few times. Here immunoSEQ multiplex PCR was the method, and the copy in TCRdb shows in-frame clones only, minus some. The sample comprises 200,000 to 250,000 clones, 86% of which are singletons, and 2% to 2.5% rests with the top ten. This sample is part of a study of blood T cell repertoires in COVID-19. Unmatched junction bases numbered 7, after V lost 5 bases and J lost 4 bases. Germline V lookup: CDR1 SEHNR, CDR2 FQNEAQ (reference sequence). The CDR3 loop spans 14 amino acids. This receptor was identified in a woman aged 45-65 years with acute or convalescent COVID-19. The source material was peripheral blood. V usage is TRBV7-9 and J usage is TRBJ2-7; 8 nucleotides align to TRBD1. The DNA of the CDR3 is TGTGCCAGCAGCCACCAGGGGGCGCGTTACGAGCAGTACTTC. Translating it yields CASSHQGARYEQYF. Filled out from reference TRBV7-9 and TRBJ2-7, the complete variable domain reads DTGVSQNPRHKITKRGQNVTFRCDPISEHNRLYWYRQTLGQGPEFLTYFQNEAQLEKSRLLSDRFSAERPKGSFSTLEIQRTEQGDSAMYLCASSHQGARYEQYFGPGTRLTVT.